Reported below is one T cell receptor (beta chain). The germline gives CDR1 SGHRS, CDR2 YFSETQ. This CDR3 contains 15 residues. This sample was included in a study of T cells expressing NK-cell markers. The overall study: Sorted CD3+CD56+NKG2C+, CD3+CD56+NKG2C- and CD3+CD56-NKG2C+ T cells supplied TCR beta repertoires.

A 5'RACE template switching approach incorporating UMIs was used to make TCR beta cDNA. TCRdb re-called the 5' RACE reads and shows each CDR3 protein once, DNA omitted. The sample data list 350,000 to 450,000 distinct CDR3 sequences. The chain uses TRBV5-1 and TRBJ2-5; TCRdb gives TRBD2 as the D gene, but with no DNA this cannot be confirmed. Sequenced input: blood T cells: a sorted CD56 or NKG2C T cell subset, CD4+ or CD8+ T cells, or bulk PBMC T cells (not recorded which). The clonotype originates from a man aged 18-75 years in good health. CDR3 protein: CASSFLAGTQETQYF.